This T cell receptor beta chain was profiled in a study of blood T cell repertoires in COVID-19. Study-wide background: Acute-phase and convalescent COVID-19 samples originated in the United States, Italy and Spain. From T cells, B-cell-depleted T cells, or PBMCs came the material, which was cDNA or gDNA.

This clone has just one count. Cohorts were determined from participant-reported clinical history. Up to 2 weeks before entering the study, exposed participants had met a COVID-19 case. The data were produced by immunoSEQ multiplex PCR, yet TCRdb's version contains in-frame clones alone and is incomplete. This sample has approximately 250,000 clones, with approximately 90% found just once. Germline CDR1 and CDR2: LGHDT and YNNKEL (reference sequence). The CDR3 sequence is 19 residues long. V shed 4 bases and J 2 bases; nucleotides not matched to a gene: 16. The sample comprised PBMCs or T cells enriched from blood (not recorded which). The V and J genes are TRBV3-1 (or the pseudogene TRBV3-2) and TRBJ1-4, with 7 bases aligning to TRBD1. The receptor's source is a man aged 35-49 years who had been exposed to COVID-19. CDR3 residues: CASSPPEDLEGGTNEKLFF. The CDR3 DNA reads as TGTGCCAGCAGCCCCCCCGAAGATCTGGAAGGGGGCACTAATGAAAAACTGTTTTTT.